This TCR beta chain was obtained from a study of cytomegalovirus exposure and HLA in healthy donors. The overall study: Unique TCR beta sequences numbering some 120 million came from approximately 180 million T cells in an earlier analysis. The study, taken as a whole, reports: What a later analysis reportedly showed was that an Asian-associated ancestry cluster had fewer N-insertions than the roughly 670-donor mean. Altogether, more than 150 TCR beta chains were recorded as cytomegalovirus-associated. On later analysis, the bulk of CMV-associated TCR beta chains appeared to be HLA-restricted.

This CDR3 is 15 amino acids long. The V end was cut by 6 bases, the J end by 0 bases, with 13 bases between. The germline V gene encodes CDR1 ENHRY and CDR2 SYGVKD. About this clone itself: Its antigen remains unknown.

With 60 Vbeta and 13 Jbeta primers, the PCR was carried out. Profiled with immunoSEQ multiplex PCR; TCRdb holds only in-frame clones, not every one. The profile shows fewer than 150,000 clones, 70% to 80% of them singletons. Sequenced sample: PBMCs. The V gene is TRBV10-3, the J gene TRBJ2-3; D is possibly TRBD1 (6 bases). The TCR sequence derives from a man between 45 and 60 years old in good health and CMV-seronegative. In DNA, the CDR3 is TGTGCCATCAGCCGGGACACTTCTAGCACAGATACGCAGTATTTT. Protein: CAISRDTSSTDTQYF.